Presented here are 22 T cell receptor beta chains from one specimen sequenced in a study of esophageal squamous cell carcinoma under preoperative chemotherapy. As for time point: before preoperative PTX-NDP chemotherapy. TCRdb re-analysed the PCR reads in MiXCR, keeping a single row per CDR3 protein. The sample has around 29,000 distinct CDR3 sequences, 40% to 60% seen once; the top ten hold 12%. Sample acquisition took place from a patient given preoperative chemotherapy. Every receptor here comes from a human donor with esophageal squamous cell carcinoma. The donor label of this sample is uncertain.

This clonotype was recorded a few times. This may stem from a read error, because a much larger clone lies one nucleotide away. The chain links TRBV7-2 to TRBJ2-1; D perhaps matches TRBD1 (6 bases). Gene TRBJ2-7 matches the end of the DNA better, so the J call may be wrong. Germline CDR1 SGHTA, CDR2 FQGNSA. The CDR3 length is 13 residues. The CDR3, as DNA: TGTGCCAGCAGCTTAGCTTGGGACAATGAGCAGTACTTC. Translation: CASSLAWDNEQYF.

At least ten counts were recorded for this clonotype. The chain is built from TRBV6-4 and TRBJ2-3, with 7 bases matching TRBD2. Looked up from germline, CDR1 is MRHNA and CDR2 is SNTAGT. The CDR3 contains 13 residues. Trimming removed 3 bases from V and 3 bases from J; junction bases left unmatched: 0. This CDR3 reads CASSERETDTQYF. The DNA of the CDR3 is TGTGCCAGCAGTGAGCGGGAGACAGATACGCAGTATTTT.

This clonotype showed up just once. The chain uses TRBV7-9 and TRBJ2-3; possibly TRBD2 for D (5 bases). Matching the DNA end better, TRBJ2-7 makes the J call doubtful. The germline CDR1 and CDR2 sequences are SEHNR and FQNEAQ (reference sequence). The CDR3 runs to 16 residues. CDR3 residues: CASSLGGASAKNTQYF. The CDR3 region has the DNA TGTGCCAGCAGCTTAGGGGGAGCGTCTGCCAAAAACACGCAGTACTTC.

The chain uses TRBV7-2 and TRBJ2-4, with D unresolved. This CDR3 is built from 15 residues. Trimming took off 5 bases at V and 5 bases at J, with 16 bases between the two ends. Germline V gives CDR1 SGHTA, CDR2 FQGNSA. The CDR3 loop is CASSLLGPDQNIQYF. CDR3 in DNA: TGTGCCAGCAGCCTCCTCGGGCCAGACCAAAACATTCAGTACTTC.

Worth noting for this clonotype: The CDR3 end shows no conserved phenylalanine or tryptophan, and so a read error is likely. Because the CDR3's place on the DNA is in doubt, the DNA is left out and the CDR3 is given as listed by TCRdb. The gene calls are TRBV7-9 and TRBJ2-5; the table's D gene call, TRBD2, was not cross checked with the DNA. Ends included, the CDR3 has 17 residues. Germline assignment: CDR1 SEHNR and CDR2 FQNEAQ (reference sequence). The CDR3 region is CASSFPGLAGGVETRLS.

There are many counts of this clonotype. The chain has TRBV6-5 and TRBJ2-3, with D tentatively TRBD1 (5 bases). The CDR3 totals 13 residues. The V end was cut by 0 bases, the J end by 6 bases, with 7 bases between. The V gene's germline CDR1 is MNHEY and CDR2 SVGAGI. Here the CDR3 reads CASSYSAGDTQYF. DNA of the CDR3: TGTGCCAGCAGTTACTCCGCAGGGGATACGCAGTATTTT.

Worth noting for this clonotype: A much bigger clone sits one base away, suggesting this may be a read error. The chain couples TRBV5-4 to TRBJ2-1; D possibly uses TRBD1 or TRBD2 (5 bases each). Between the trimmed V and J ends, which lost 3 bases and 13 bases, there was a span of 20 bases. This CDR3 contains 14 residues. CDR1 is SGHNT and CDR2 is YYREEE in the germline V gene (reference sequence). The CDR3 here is CASSSGRDQETQFF. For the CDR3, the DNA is TGTGCCAGCAGCTCGGGCCGGGACCAAGAGACCCAGTTCTTC.

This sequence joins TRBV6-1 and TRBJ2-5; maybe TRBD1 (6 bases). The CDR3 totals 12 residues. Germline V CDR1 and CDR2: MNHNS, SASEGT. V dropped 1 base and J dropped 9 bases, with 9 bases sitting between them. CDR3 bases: TGTGCCAGCAGTGAAGTAAAGGGGGCCCAGTACTTC. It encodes CASSEVKGAQYF.

Here the CDR3 reads CASRPPGHKNTEAFF. DNA for the CDR3: TGTGCCAGCAGGCCCCCGGGACATAAGAACACTGAAGCTTTCTTT. This rearrangement joins TRBV6-1 to TRBJ1-1, with a possible D match to TRBD1 (6 bases). This CDR3 has 15 residues. Germline lookup yields CDR1 MNHNS and CDR2 SASEGT. V lost 6 bases, J lost 1 base, and 15 bases lay in between.

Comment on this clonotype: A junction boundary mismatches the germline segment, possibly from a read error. The CDR3 DNA follows: TGTGCCGGGGGCTTACGCCGGCGTGACACAGATACGCAGTATTTC. This translates into CAGGLRRRDTDTQYF. The V gene is TRBV7-8, the J gene TRBJ2-3, with D tentatively TRBD1 (6 bases). Looked up from germline, CDR1 is SGHVS and CDR2 is FQNEAQ. This CDR3 has 15 amino acids.

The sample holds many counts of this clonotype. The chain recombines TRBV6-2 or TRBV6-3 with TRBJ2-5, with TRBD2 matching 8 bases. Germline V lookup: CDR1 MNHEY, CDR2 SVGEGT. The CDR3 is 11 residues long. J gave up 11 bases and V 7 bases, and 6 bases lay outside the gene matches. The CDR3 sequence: CASTHGGEQYF. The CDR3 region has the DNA TGTGCCAGCACCCACGGGGGGGAGCAGTACTTC.

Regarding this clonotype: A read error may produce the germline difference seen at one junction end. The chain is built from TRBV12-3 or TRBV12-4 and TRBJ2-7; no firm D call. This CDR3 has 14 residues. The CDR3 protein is CASRLDGRRGEQYF. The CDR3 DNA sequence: TGTGCCAGCAGATTAGACGGGCGGCGTGGGGAGCAGTACTTC.

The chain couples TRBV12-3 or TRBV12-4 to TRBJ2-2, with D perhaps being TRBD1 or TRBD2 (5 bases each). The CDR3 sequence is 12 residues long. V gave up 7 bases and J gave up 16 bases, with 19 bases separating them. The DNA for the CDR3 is TGTGCCAGCACCCTGGGGACCGGGGCGCAGTTTTTT. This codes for CASTLGTGAQFF.

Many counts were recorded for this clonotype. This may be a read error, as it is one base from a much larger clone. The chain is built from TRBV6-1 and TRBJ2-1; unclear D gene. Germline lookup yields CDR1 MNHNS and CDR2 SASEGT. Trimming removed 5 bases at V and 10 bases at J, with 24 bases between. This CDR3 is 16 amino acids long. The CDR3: CASSPLGQISSYEQFF. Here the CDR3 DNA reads TGTGCCAGCAGTCCGTTAGGGCAGATCAGCTCCTACGAGCAGTTCTTC.

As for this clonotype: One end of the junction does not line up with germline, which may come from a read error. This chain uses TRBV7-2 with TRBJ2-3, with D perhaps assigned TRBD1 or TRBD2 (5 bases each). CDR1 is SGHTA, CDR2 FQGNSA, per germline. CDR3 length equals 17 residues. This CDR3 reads CASSRRSGRWAEDMQYF. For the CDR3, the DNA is TGTGCCAGCAGCCGCCGATCGGGGCGGTGGGCCGAAGACATGCAGTATTTC.

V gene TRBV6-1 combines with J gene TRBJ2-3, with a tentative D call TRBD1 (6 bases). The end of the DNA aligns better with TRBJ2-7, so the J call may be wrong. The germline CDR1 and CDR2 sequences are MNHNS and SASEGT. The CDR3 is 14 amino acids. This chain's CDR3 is CAGSGGRAADTQYF. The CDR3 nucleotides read TGTGCCGGGAGTGGGGGCAGGGCCGCAGATACGCAGTACTTC.

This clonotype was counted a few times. CDR3 nucleotides: TGTGCCAGCAGCTTAAGACTAGCGATCAATGAGCAGTTCTTC. Translating gives CASSLRLAINEQFF. The rearrangement uses TRBV7-9 and TRBJ2-1, with 8 bases identical to TRBD2. The CDR3 runs 14 residues. The germline V gene has CDR1 SEHNR and CDR2 FQNEAQ (reference sequence). The V gene end was trimmed by 2 bases and the J gene end by 6 bases; junction bases not matched to a gene: 3.

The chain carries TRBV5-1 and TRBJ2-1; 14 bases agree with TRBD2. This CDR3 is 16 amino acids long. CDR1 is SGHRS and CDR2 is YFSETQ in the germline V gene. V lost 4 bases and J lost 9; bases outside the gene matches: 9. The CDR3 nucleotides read TGCGCCAGCAGCAGTACCGGGACTAGCGGGAGTAGTGAGCAGTTCTTC. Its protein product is CASSSTGTSGSSEQFF.

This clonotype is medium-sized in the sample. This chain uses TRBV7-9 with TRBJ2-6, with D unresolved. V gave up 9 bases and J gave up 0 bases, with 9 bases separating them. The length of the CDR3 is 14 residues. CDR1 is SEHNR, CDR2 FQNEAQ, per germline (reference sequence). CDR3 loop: CASLSDSGANVLTF. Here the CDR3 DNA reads TGTGCCAGTCTATCAGACTCTGGGGCCAACGTCCTGACTTTC.

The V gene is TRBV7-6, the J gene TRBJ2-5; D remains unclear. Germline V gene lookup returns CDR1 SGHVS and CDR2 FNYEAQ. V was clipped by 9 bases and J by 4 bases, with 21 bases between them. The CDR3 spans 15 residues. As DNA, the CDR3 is TGTGCCAGGGGCCGGTACGGGCGTGACACAGAGACCCAGTACTTC. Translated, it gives CARGRYGRDTETQYF. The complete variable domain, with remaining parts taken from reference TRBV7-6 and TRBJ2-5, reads GAGVSQSPRYKVTKRGQDVALRCDPISGHVSLYWYRQALGQGPEFLTYFNYEAQQDKSGLPNDRFSAERPEGSISTLTIQRTEQRDSAMYRCARGRYGRDTETQYFGPGTRLLVL.

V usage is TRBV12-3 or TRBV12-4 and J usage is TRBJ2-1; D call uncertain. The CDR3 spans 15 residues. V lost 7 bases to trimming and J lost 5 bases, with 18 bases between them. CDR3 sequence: CASNLGYSLDNEQFF. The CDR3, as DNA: TGTGCCAGCAATCTGGGGTACAGCCTGGACAATGAGCAGTTCTTC.

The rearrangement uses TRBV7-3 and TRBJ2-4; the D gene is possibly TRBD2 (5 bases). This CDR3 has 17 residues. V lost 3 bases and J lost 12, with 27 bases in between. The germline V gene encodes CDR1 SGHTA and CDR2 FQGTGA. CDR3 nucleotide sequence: TGTGCCAGCAGCTTCATACCGGCGGGCCGGAACAAAAAGACTCAGTACTTC. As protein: CASSFIPAGRNKKTQYF.